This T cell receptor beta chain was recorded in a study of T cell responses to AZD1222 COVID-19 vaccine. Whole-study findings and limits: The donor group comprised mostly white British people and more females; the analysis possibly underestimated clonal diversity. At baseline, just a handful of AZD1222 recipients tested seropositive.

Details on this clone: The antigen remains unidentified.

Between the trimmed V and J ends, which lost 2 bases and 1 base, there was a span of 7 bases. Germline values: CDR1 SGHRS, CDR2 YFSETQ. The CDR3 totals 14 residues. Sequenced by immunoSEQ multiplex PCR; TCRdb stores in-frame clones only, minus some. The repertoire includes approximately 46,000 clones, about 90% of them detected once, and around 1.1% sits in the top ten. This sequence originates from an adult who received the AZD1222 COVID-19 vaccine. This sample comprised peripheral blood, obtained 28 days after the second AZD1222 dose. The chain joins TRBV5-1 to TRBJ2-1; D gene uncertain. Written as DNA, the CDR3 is TGCGCCAGCAGCTTTGGTAGTTCCTACAATGAGCAGTTCTTC. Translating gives CASSFGSSYNEQFF. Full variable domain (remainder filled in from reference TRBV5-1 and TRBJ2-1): KAGVTQTPRYLIKTRGQQVTLSCSPISGHRSVSWYQQTPGQGLQFLFEYFSETQRNKGNFPGRFSGRQFSNSRSEMNVSTLELGDSALYLCASSFGSSYNEQFFGPGTRLTVL.